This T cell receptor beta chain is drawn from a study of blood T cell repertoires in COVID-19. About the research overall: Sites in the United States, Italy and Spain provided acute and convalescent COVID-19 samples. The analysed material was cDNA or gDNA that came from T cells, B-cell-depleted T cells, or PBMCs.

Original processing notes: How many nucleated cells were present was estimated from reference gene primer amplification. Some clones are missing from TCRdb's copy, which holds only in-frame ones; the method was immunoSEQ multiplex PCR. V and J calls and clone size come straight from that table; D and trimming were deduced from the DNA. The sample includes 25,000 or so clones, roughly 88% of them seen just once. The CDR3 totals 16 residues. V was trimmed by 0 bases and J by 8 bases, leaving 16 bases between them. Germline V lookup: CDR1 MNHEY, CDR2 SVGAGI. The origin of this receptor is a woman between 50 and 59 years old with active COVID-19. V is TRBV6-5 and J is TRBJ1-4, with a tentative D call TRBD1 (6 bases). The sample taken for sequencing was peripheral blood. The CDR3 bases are TGTGCCAGCAGTTACTCGACAGGACCAGTCCCGGAAAAACTGTTTTTT. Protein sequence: CASSYSTGPVPEKLFF.